This T cell receptor (beta chain) stems from a study of T cell changes during pregnancy in multiple sclerosis. The CDR3 runs to 14 residues. The germline gives CDR1 MDHEN, CDR2 SYDVKM. V dropped 6 bases and J dropped 7 bases, with 15 bases sitting between them. Assay used: immunoSEQ multiplex PCR; TCRdb lists only in-frame clones, some missing. The sample lists over 35,000 clones; approximately 91% were seen once. V is TRBV28 and J is TRBJ1-4; a weak D match, TRBD1 (5 bases). This TCR was recovered from a female donor in good health, enrolled as a control in a pregnancy study. Source: CD4+ T cells from peripheral blood mononuclear cells, taken in the third trimester of pregnancy. The CDR3 spells CASSRAMTSEKLFF. In DNA, the CDR3 is TGTGCCAGCAGCAGGGCTATGACAAGTGAAAAACTGTTTTTT.